A single sample gave rise to the 8 T cell receptor beta chains below, sequenced in a study of T cell changes during pregnancy in multiple sclerosis. Assay used: immunoSEQ multiplex PCR; TCRdb lists only in-frame clones, some missing. The sample lists tens of thousands of clones; 89% were seen once. Source: CD8+ T cells from peripheral blood mononuclear cells, taken in the second trimester of pregnancy. These receptors all stem from a female donor with multiple sclerosis, enrolled in a pregnancy study.

This rearrangement joins TRBV30 to TRBJ1-1, with a weak D call TRBD1 (5 bases). This CDR3 is built from 13 residues. In germline, CDR1 is GTSNPN, CDR2 SVGIG (reference sequence). V was trimmed by 0 bases and J by 3 bases, leaving 8 bases between them. In nucleotides, the CDR3 is TGTGCCTGGAGTGTGGGGGGGGACACTGAAGCTTTCTTT. Amino acids: CAWSVGGDTEAFF.

V usage is TRBV4-1 and J usage is TRBJ2-1; a possible D gene is TRBD2 (5 bases). From germline, CDR1 is MGHRA and CDR2 YSYEKL. This CDR3 comprises 17 residues. V was cut by 1 base and J by 8 bases, with 21 bases left in between. The CDR3 sequence: CASSQVRTSPREYEQFF. CDR3 coding DNA: TGCGCCAGCAGCCAAGTTCGGACCTCACCTAGGGAGTATGAGCAGTTCTTC.

V gene TRBV25-1 combines with J gene TRBJ1-2; D perhaps matches TRBD1 (6 bases). V lost 1 base, J lost 4 bases, and 10 bases lay in between. This CDR3 spans 14 amino acids. Germline lookup yields CDR1 MGHDK and CDR2 SYGVNS. The CDR3 DNA is TGTGCCAGCAGTGAATTGGGGACAATCTATGGCTACACCTTC. Protein product: CASSELGTIYGYTF.

This chain joins TRBV5-8 and TRBJ2-3, with no clear D. V gave up 0 bases and J gave up 5 bases, with 4 bases separating them. The CDR3 extends over 12 amino acids. Looked up from germline, CDR1 is SGHTS and CDR2 is YDEGEE. The CDR3 DNA reads as TGTGCCAGCAGCTTGGGTATAGATACGCAGTATTTT. Its protein product is CASSLGIDTQYF.

The CDR3: CASSRGGELFF. CDR3 DNA: TGTGCCAGCAGCCGGGGGGGGGAGCTGTTTTTT. J is TRBJ2-2 and V is TRBV7-9; the D gene is possibly TRBD2 (6 bases). Germline loops: CDR1 SEHNR, CDR2 FQNEAQ (reference sequence). CDR3 size: 11 residues. Between the trimmed V and J ends, which lost 5 bases and 8 bases, there was a span of 6 bases. Together with reference TRBV7-9 and TRBJ2-2, the CDR3 gives the full variable domain: DTGVSQNPRHKITKRGQNVTFRCDPISEHNRLYWYRQTLGQGPEFLTYFQNEAQLEKSRLLSDRFSAERPKGSFSTLEIQRTEQGDSAMYLCASSRGGELFFGEGSRLTVL.

The rearrangement joins TRBV13 to TRBJ2-2; 8 positions agree with TRBD1. The V gene's germline CDR1 is PRHDT and CDR2 FYEKMQ (reference sequence). The CDR3 has 15 residues. The J segment lost 0 bases and the V segment lost 3 bases, leaving 0 bases of the junction unmatched. The CDR3 DNA reads TGTGCCAGCAGCTTGGGACAGGCGAACACCGGGGAGCTGTTTTTT. This sequence encodes CASSLGQANTGELFF.

The chain carries TRBV7-9 and TRBJ2-1, with a weak D call TRBD1 (6 bases). Trimming shortened V by 7 bases and J by 3 bases, and 13 bases separated the two germline ends. Germline CDR1 and CDR2: SEHNR and FQNEAQ (reference sequence). This CDR3 has 14 amino acids. CDR3 in DNA: TGTGCCAGCACCGGTTTGGGACACTACAATGAGCAGTTCTTC. Translation gives CASTGLGHYNEQFF.

V is TRBV5-6 and J is TRBJ2-1; 10 bases align to TRBD1. The germline V gene has CDR1 SGHDT and CDR2 YYEEEE. The CDR3 spans 17 residues. Trimming took 0 bases from V and 12 from J; bases not matched to a gene: 15. The chain's CDR3 is CASSLAGDRGLTMGQFF. The DNA for the CDR3 is TGTGCCAGCAGCTTGGCGGGGGACAGGGGACTTACAATGGGGCAGTTCTTC.